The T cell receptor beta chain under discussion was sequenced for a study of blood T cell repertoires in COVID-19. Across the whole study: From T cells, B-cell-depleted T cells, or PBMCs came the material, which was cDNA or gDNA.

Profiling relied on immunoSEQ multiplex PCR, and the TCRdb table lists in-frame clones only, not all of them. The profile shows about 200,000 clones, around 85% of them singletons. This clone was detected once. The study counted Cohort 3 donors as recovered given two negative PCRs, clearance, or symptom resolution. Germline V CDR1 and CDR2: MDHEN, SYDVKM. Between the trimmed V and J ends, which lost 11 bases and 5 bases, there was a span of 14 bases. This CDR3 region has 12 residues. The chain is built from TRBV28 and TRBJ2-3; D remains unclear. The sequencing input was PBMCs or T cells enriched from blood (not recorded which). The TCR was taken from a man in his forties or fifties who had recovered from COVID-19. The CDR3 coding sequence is TGTGCCCAATCGGGTCCCGGAGATACGCAGTATTTT. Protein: CAQSGPGDTQYF.